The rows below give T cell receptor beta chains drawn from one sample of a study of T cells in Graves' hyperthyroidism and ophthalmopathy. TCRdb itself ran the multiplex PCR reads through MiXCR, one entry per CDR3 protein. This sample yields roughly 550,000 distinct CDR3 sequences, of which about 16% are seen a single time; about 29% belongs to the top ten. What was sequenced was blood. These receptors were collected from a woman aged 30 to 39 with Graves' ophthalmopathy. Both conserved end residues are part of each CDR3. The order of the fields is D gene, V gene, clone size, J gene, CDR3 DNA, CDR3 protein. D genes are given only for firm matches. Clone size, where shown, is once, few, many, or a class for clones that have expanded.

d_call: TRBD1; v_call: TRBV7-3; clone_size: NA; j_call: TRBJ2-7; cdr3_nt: TGTGCCAGCAGCCTGGACAGGGAGAGGGTCGAGCAGTACTTC; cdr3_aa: CASSLDRERVEQYF
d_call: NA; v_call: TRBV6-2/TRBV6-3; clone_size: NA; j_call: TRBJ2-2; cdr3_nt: TGTGCCAGCAGTTACTCGATAGTAGTCCGGAGCACCGGGGAGCTGTTTTTT; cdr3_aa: CASSYSIVVRSTGELFF
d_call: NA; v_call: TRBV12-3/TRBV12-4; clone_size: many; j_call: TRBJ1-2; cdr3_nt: TGTGCCAGCAGTCCTTCCGGGGGGGGCTATGGCTACACCTTC; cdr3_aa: CASSPSGGGYGYTF
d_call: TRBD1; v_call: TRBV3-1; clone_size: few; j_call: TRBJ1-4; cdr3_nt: TGTGCCAGCAGCCAAGTCCAGGGACAGGGAACTAATGAAAAACTGTTTTTT; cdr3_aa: CASSQVQGQGTNEKLFF
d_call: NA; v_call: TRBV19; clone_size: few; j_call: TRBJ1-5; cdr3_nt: TGTGCCAGTGGATATGATTCGGGACAACCCCAGCATTTT; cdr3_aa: CASGYDSGQPQHF
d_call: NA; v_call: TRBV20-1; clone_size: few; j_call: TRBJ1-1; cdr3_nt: TGCAGTGCTAGAGAGGCACCGAACACTGAAGCTTTCTTT; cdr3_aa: CSAREAPNTEAFF
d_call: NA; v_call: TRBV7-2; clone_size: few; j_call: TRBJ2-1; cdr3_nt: TGTGCCAGCAGCCCGCGGGGCAGGGTGTCCTACAATGAGCAGTTCTTC; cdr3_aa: CASSPRGRVSYNEQFF
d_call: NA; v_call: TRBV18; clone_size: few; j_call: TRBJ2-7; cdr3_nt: TGTGCCAGCTCACCAGTTGCCAGGGTTCGCGAGCAGTACTTC; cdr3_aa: CASSPVARVREQYF
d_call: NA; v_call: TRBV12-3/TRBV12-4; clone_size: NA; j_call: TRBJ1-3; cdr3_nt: TGTGCCAGCAGTCTGATCAACACCCTCCGGAACACCATATATTTT; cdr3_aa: CASSLINTLRNTIYF
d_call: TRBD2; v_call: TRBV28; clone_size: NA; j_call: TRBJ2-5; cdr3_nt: TGTGCCAGCAGTTCTCCCCCTAGCGGAAGCCAAGAGACCCAGTACTTC; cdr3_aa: CASSSPPSGSQETQYF
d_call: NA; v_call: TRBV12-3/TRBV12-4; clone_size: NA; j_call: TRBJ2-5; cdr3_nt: TGTGCCAGCAGTGAGTTTCATATCGGGGGCCAAGAGACCCAGTACTTC; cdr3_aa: CASSEFHIGGQETQYF
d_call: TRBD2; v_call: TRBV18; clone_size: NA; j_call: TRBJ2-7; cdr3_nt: TGTGCCAGCTCGCACCGGGGGGGCTACGAGCAGTACTTC; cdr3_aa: CASSHRGGYEQYF
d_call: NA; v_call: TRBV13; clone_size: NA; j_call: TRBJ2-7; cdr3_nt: TGTGCCAGCAGCCCCGGAGGCGGGGGCCCCTACGAGCAGTACTTC; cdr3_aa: CASSPGGGGPYEQYF
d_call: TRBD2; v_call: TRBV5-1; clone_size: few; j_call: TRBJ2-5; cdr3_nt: TGCGCCAGCAGCTTGCTTCTAGCGGGACCGCAAGAGACCCAGTACTTC; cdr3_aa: CASSLLLAGPQETQYF
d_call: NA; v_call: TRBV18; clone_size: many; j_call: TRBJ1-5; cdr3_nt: TGTGCCAGCTCACCACTACAAAATCAGCCCCAGCATTTT; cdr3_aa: CASSPLQNQPQHF
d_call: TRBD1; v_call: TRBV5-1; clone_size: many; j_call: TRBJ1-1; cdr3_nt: TGCGCCAGCAGCCCAGGGGGGGGCGAGGACACTGAAGCTTTCTTT; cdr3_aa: CASSPGGGEDTEAFF
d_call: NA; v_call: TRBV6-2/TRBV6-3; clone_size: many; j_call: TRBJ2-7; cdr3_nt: TGTGCCAGCAGTTATTCCAACTACGAGCAGTACTTC; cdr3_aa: CASSYSNYEQYF
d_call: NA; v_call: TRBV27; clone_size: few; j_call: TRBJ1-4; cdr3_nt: TGTGCCAGCAGTCCCCGGGGGCGATTTGAAAAACTGTTTTTT; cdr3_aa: CASSPRGRFEKLFF
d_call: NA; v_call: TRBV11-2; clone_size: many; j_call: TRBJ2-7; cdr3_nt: TGTGCCAGCAGCTTAGGTGGGAGTTTGGAGCAGTACTTC; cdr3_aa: CASSLGGSLEQYF
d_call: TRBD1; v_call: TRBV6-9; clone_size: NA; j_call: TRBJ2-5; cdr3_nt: TGTGCCAGCAGTTATCCGGACAGGGTCCAAGAGACCCAGTACTTC; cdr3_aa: CASSYPDRVQETQYF
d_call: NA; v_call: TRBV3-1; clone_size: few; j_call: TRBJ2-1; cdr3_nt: TGTGCCAGCAGCCAGGATCCGGATGGGGATTACAATGAGCAGTTCTTC; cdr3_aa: CASSQDPDGDYNEQFF
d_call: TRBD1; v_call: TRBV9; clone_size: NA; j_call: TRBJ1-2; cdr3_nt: TGTGCCAGCAGCGGGGACAGGGGACGTGGCTACACCTTC; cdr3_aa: CASSGDRGRGYTF
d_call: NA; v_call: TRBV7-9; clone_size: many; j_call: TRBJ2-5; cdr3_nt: TGTGCCAGCAGCCAAAGTGGAGGGAAGACCCAGTACTTC; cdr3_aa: CASSQSGGKTQYF
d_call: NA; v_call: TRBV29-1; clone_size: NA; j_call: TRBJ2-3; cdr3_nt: TGCAGCGGCGGGGACTCCACAGATACGCAGTATTTT; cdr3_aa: CSGGDSTDTQYF
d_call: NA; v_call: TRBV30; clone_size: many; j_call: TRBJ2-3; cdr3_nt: TGTGCCTGGAACCCGGGGGGCACAGATACGCAGTATTTT; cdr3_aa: CAWNPGGTDTQYF
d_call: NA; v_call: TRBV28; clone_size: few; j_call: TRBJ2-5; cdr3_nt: TGTGCCAGCAGATCAGGGGAAGAGACCCAGTACTTC; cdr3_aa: CASRSGEETQYF
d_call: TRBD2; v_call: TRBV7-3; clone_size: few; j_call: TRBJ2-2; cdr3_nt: TGTGCCAGCAGCCGACTAGCGGGACCTCGATCGAACACCGGGGAGCTGTTTTTT; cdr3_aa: CASSRLAGPRSNTGELFF
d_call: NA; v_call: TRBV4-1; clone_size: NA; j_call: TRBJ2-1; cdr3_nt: TGCGCCAGCAGCAATCAGGGGGAGGGTGATGAGCAGTTCTTC; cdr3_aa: CASSNQGEGDEQFF
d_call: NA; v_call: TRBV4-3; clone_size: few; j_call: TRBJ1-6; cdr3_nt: TGCGCCAGCAGCCAAGTAGGAGGGCGGCAGATTAATTCACCCCTCCACTTT; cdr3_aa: CASSQVGGRQINSPLHF